Listed here are 17 T cell receptor beta chains from one sample, sequenced in a study of siplizumab effects on memory and regulatory T cells. Profiling relied on immunoSEQ multiplex PCR, and the TCRdb table lists in-frame clones only, not all of them. The sample carries tens of thousands of clones, over 85% recorded once. Sequencing was carried out using CD8+ T cells sorted from blood. Receptor source: a human donor in good health.

This clone has just one count. CDR3 nucleotides: TGTGCCAGCAGTATTAACCTAGACGGATGGGAAAAGTCCCAGCATTTT. Translated: CASSINLDGWEKSQHF. The rearrangement uses TRBV7-9 and TRBJ1-5; D remains unclear. Germline values: CDR1 SEHNR, CDR2 FQNEAQ (reference sequence). CDR3 length: 16 residues. V was shortened by 6 bases and J by 11 bases, with 26 bases between the two germline ends.

This chain connects TRBV2 to TRBJ1-4; D is ambiguous. There are 14 residues in the CDR3. V lost 3 bases and J lost 0, with 5 bases in between. Germline CDR1 is SNHLY and CDR2 is FYNNEI. The CDR3 here is CASSDSATNEKLFF. CDR3 sequence (DNA): TGTGCCAGCAGTGATTCCGCAACTAATGAAAAACTGTTTTTT.

The chain couples TRBV27 to TRBJ2-2, with D possibly TRBD2 on 5 matching bases. This CDR3 has 14 residues. The germline gives CDR1 MNHEY, CDR2 SMNVEV (reference sequence). Trimming removed 6 bases at V and 7 bases at J, with 15 bases between. CDR3 residues: CASRPGLPGGELFF. The CDR3, as DNA: TGTGCCAGCAGACCGGGGTTGCCTGGCGGGGAGCTGTTTTTT.

The gene calls are TRBV6-1 and TRBJ2-4; the match to TRBD2 covers 9 bases. J gave up 8 bases and V 0 bases, and 11 bases lay outside the gene matches. The CDR3 is 17 residues long. Germline V CDR1 and CDR2: MNHNS, SASEGT. In DNA form, the CDR3 reads TGTGCCAGCAGTGAAGCAGGTTGGGCGGGGGGGCTAGACATTCAGTACTTC. Its protein is CASSEAGWAGGLDIQYF.

The gene calls are TRBV11-2 and TRBJ2-1; D may be TRBD2 (6 bases). Trimming left V 3 bases short and J 2 bases short, with 17 bases between. The CDR3 is 17 amino acids. The germline V gene encodes CDR1 SGHAT and CDR2 FQNNGV. This CDR3 is CASSLGGVGPPYNEQFF. Written as DNA, the CDR3 is TGTGCCAGCAGCTTGGGGGGAGTCGGGCCACCCTACAATGAGCAGTTCTTC.

This clone was picked up a small number of times. This chain uses TRBV6-5 with TRBJ1-4; D not certain. CDR3 size: 13 residues. Trimming shortened V by 6 bases and J by 4 bases, and 9 bases separated the two germline ends. The germline V gene encodes CDR1 MNHEY and CDR2 SVGAGI. DNA for the CDR3: TGTGCCAGCAGCCAAGGGTATAATGAAAAACTGTTTTTT. Its translation is CASSQGYNEKLFF.

The rearrangement uses TRBV5-6 and TRBJ2-7; D ambiguous. Germline V CDR1 and CDR2: SGHDT, YYEEEE. The V and J ends lost 1 base and 6 bases respectively, with 8 bases between them. The CDR3 extends over 12 amino acids. CDR3: CASSLTPGEQYF. In DNA form, the CDR3 reads TGTGCCAGCAGCTTGACCCCGGGCGAGCAGTACTTC.

This rearrangement joins TRBV6-6 to TRBJ1-1; D is unresolved. V lost 3 bases and J 5 bases, leaving 7 bases between the germline ends. Per the germline V gene, CDR1 is MNHNY and CDR2 is SVGAGI (reference sequence). CDR3 length: 12 residues. The CDR3 DNA follows: TGTGCCAGCAGTTATTCCGAGACTGAAGCTTTCTTT. This gives the protein CASSYSETEAFF.

J is TRBJ1-3 and V is TRBV7-2; the D is unclear. V lost 1 base and J lost 4, with 14 bases in between. This CDR3 has 16 amino acids. Germline V gene lookup returns CDR1 SGHTA and CDR2 FQGNSA. The CDR3 DNA sequence: TGTGCCAGCAGCTTAGACACCGGGCAGTCCGGAAACACCATATATTTT. It encodes CASSLDTGQSGNTIYF.

J is TRBJ2-7 and V is TRBV11-3, with 7 bases that match TRBD1. This CDR3 spans 14 amino acids. V shed 4 bases and J 3 bases; nucleotides not matched to a gene: 6. CDR1 SGHNT and CDR2 YENEEA come from the germline V gene. CDR3 bases: TGTGCCAGCAGCTCCAGGGACAGAAGCTACGAGCAGTACTTC. Its protein product is CASSSRDRSYEQYF. Full variable domain (remainder filled in from reference TRBV11-3 and TRBJ2-7): EAGVVQSPRYKIIEKKQPVAFWCNPISGHNTLYWYLQNLGQGPELLIRYENEEAVDDSQLPKDRFSAERLKGVDSTLKIQPAELGDSAVYLCASSSRDRSYEQYFGPGTRLTVT.

The V call is TRBV4-3, the J call TRBJ2-7, with 8 bases lining up with TRBD2. The CDR3 is made up of 15 amino acids. Germline CDR1 reads LGHNA; CDR2 reads YSLEER. Trimming cost V 2 bases and J 1 base; bases outside gene matches: 4. CDR3 residues: CASSQTSGFSYEQYF. Here the CDR3 DNA reads TGCGCCAGCAGCCAAACTAGCGGTTTTTCCTACGAGCAGTACTTC.

V usage is TRBV6-5 and J usage is TRBJ1-4, with D possibly being TRBD1 (5 bases). The germline V gene encodes CDR1 MNHEY and CDR2 SVGAGI. V was clipped by 0 bases and J by 7 bases, with 12 bases between them. The CDR3 loop spans 15 amino acids. CDR3 sequence reads: CASSYSGGSGEKLFF. CDR3 sequence (DNA): TGTGCCAGCAGTTACTCGGGGGGATCGGGTGAAAAACTGTTTTTT.

The chain carries TRBV19 and TRBJ2-7, with 9 bases fitting TRBD1. V shed 10 bases and J 4 bases; nucleotides not matched to a gene: 5. The CDR3 length is 12 residues. In germline, CDR1 is LNHDA, CDR2 SQIVND (reference sequence). For the CDR3, the DNA is TGTGCCACAGGACAGGGGAGTTACGAGCAGTACTTC. Encoded protein: CATGQGSYEQYF.

The rearrangement uses TRBV4-1 and TRBJ2-3; the D gene is possibly TRBD2 (5 bases). The germline gives CDR1 MGHRA, CDR2 YSYEKL. This CDR3 is built from 12 residues. V shed 4 bases and J shed 6 bases, with 8 bases lying between them. The CDR3 protein is CASSPTGDTQYF. In nucleotides, the CDR3 is TGCGCCAGCAGCCCGACGGGGGATACGCAGTATTTT.

The chain joins TRBV7-9 to TRBJ1-2; a weak D match, TRBD1 (5 bases). V lost 4 bases, J lost 5 bases, and 14 bases lay in between. The CDR3 covers 14 residues. CDR1 SEHNR and CDR2 FQNEAQ come from the germline V gene (reference sequence). DNA of the CDR3: TGTGCCAGCAGCTCTACCCCGGACATTTATGGCTACACCTTC. As protein: CASSSTPDIYGYTF.

The chain recombines TRBV10-2 with TRBJ2-3; D is ambiguous. CDR3 size: 13 residues. V gave up 5 bases and J gave up 6 bases, with 12 bases separating them. Per the germline V gene, CDR1 is WSHSY and CDR2 is SAAADI. The CDR3 region has the DNA TGCGCCAGCAGTCTGGACCCCAGTGATACGCAGTATTTT. This translates into CASSLDPSDTQYF.

This clone occurred once. The chain is built from TRBV13 and TRBJ2-7; D perhaps matches TRBD1 (5 bases). Trimming took off 4 bases at V and 2 bases at J, with 9 bases between the two ends. The CDR3 contains 13 residues. The germline V gene encodes CDR1 PRHDT and CDR2 FYEKMQ (reference sequence). CDR3 sequence (DNA): TGTGCCAGCAGCTCGGCAGGGACCTACGAGCAGTACTTC. As protein: CASSSAGTYEQYF.